Listed below are T cell receptor beta chains from one sample, sequenced in a study of tumor-infiltrating lymphocytes in primary liver carcinoma. TCRdb fed the multiplex PCR reads into MiXCR, producing one record per CDR3 protein. The top ten hold 25% of the sample, which has more than 50,000 distinct CDR3 sequences, over 65% seen once. The material sequenced was liver tumor tissue from sampling region 2. These receptors originate from a man aged 35-49 years with primary liver carcinoma and hepatitis B virus infection. CDR3s leave out the opening cysteine and the closing phenylalanine or tryptophan.

TRBV6-2/TRBV6-3	TRBJ2-5	ASSPGSRVVHGQY
TRBV29-1	TRBJ1-3	SRRDGHSLRGNTIY
TRBV5-8	TRBJ1-6	ASSRIGGNNSPLH
TRBV11-2	TRBJ2-1	SSSQRWAPLGDEQF
TRBV5-4	TRBJ2-5	TSNTLSGRLQETQY
TRBV12-3/TRBV12-4	TRBJ2-4	ATKIQGAGNIQC
TRBV11-2	TRBJ2-5	VSSLVSGGSRQETQY
TRBV6-2/TRBV6-3	TRBJ2-3	ASSGSTVGYTDTQY
TRBV4-2	TRBJ2-7	ASSQAGSPRWSGVQY
TRBV11-2	TRBJ2-7	ASVSGSLWEQY
TRBV6-6	TRBJ1-1	ACSRDPSWVHTEAF
TRBV12-3/TRBV12-4	TRBJ1-1	ASSQSSRGTGAL
TRBV6-6	TRBJ1-5	ASMTARGAQPQH
TRBV4-1	TRBJ1-5	ACSSAGRINQPQH
TRBV5-1	TRBJ2-2	AISRAGAHAGELF
TRBV11-2	TRBJ2-7	AGSSTGGRGYELY
TRBV28	TRBJ1-1	ASQAGGRIGTEAF
TRBV6-5	TRBJ1-2	TSSYKVSGGGGYT
TRBV6-2/TRBV6-3	TRBJ2-7	ASRRGRDQTYEQY
TRBV28	TRBJ1-2	ASSSGSGDKGYGYT
TRBV11-2	TRBJ2-7	ASSGGLPGQGAGKQY
TRBV4-2	TRBJ2-1	ASRLTGTSVGEQF
TRBV11-2	TRBJ1-2	ASRERDTIYGRT
TRBV5-1	TRBJ2-7	ASSLSSGSSYEQY
TRBV10-3	TRBJ2-6	AISQDNTRGGSSGANVLT
TRBV20-1	TRBJ2-3	SAPVIGPSGAGTQY
TRBV11-1	TRBJ2-6	VSSPRRSGVNSGAAVLT
TRBV4-2	.	ASSQENRGGDYGQF
TRBV29-1	TRBJ2-1	SVDGNSYNEQF
TRBV2	TRBJ1-1	ASSVPGNTEAF
TRBV5-4	TRBJ2-7	ASSPQADWEQY